This TCR beta chain was profiled in a study of low-dose radiotherapy and immunotherapy resistance in tumors. Background on the study: For Cohort 1, fractions of 0.5 Gy were given every 2 weeks, reaching 6.5 Gy overall.

Primers targeting TRAV and TRBV primed first-strand cDNA, covering alpha and beta chains. A constant-region primer paired with the V-primer adapter amplified TCRs over about 20 PCR cycles. In vitro transcription amplified the mRNA that had been isolated. MiXCR, applied by TCRdb to the reads, yields one record per CDR3 protein. The table includes 9,500 to 15,000 distinct CDR3 sequences, 76% detected once. This clonotype showed up just a few times. In the RACIN dose-escalation trial, donors got nivolumab plus ipilimumab with aspirin, cyclophosphamide and radiotherapy. Eligibility required advanced solid tumors lacking tumor-infiltrating lymphocytes. The CDR3 covers 16 residues. The V gene end was trimmed by 5 bases and the J gene end by 4 bases; junction bases not matched to a gene: 6. CDR1 and CDR2 (germline): MDHEN, SYDVKM.

V gene TRBV28 combines with J gene TRBJ2-5; 14 positions match TRBD2. This receptor was taken from a human donor with advanced metastatic prostate, ovarian, gallbladder or colorectal cancer (not recorded which). This table probably holds off-target reads from a library built for another chain. The CDR3 loop reads CASSEGTSGRSETQYF. In nucleotides, the CDR3 is TGTGCCAGCAGTGAAGGGACTAGCGGGAGATCAGAGACCCAGTACTTC.